The clone carrying this T cell receptor (beta chain) was counted ten times or more. Its antigen is currently unknown. The CDR3 consists of 13 residues. Germline V gene lookup returns CDR1 SGHTA and CDR2 FQGNSA. Between the trimmed V and J ends, which lost 6 bases and 9 bases, there was a span of 17 bases. Amplification from RNA transcripts yielded the TCR beta CDR3 regions. After a first-round RT-PCR with HTBI primers, a second-round multiplex PCR was run. One entry per CDR3 protein results from TCRdb running MiXCR on the multiplex PCR reads. The sample has roughly 400,000 distinct CDR3 sequences, about a sixth seen once. This entry is derived from a study of Graves' ophthalmopathy and Graves' hyperthyroidism. The study, taken as a whole, reports: Blood also carried most expanded thyroid clonotypes exceeding 0.001 frequency.

Excluded were patients with other autoimmune diseases, uncontrolled infections, pregnancy or lactation. Establishment of the diagnosis relied upon clinical symptoms, serum thyroxine, TRAb, thyroid ultrasound and orbital computed tomography. The sample comprised peripheral blood. This receptor was obtained from a young woman with Graves' ophthalmopathy. V is TRBV7-2 and J is TRBJ1-1; tentatively, D is TRBD1 (6 bases). CDR3 sequence reads: CASSTGQFRQAFF. In nucleotides, the CDR3 is TGTGCCAGCAGTACCGGACAGTTTCGGCAAGCTTTCTTT.